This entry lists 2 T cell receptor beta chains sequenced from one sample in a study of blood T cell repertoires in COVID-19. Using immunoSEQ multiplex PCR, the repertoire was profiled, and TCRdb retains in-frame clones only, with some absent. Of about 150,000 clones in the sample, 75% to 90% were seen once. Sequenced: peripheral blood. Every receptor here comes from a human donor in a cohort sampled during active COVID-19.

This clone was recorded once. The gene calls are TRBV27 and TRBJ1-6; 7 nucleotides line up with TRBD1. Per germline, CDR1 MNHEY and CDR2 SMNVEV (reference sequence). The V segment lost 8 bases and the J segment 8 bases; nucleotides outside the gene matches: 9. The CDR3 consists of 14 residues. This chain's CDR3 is CASRERGRDSPLHF. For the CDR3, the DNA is TGTGCCAGCCGAGAGAGGGGGCGAGATTCACCCCTCCACTTT.

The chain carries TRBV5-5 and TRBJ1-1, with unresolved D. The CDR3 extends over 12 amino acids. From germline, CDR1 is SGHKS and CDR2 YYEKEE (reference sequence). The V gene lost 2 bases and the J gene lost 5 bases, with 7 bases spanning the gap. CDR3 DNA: TGTGCCAGCAGCTTTGGCGGGACTGAAGCTTTCTTT. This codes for CASSFGGTEAFF.